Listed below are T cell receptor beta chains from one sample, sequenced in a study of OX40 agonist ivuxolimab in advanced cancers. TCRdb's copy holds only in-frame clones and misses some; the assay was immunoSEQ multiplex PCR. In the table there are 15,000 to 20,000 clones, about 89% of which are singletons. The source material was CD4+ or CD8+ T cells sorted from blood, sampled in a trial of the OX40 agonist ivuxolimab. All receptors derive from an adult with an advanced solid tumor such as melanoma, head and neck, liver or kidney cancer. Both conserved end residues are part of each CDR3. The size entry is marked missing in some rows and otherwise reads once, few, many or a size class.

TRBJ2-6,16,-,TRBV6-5,CASSYSQESGANVLTF
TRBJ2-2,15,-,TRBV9,CASSVGTGRTGELFF
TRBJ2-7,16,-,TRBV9,CASSVEGSGTTYEQYF
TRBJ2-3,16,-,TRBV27,CASSDPGHWGTDTQYF
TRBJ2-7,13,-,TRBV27,CASRSLGFYEQYF
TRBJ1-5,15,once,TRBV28,CASTLTGGSNQPQHF
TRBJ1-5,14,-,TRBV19,CASATGTSNQPQHF
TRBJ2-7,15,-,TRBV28,CASSEDDSLAYEQYF
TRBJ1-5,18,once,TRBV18,CASSPRSPLRGINQPQHF
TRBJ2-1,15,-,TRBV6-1,CASSTWDTTYNEQFF
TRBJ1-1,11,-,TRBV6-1,CASSENTEAFF
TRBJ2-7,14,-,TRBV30,CAWVPRTVSYEQYF
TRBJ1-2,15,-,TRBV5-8,CASSPGTGLLYGYTF
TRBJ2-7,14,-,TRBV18,CASSPVRGWSEQYF
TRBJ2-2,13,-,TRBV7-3,CASSSIPTGELFF
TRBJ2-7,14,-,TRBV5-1,CASSQGQGGYEQYF
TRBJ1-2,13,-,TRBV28,CASRGDSAYGYTF
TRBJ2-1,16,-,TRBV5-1,CASSSRLAGVNNEQFF
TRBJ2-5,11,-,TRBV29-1,CSVVWLETQYF
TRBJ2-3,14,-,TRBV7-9,CASRDGTSPDTQYF
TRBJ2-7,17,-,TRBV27,CASSYYNPGPISYEQYF
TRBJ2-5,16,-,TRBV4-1,CASSQEPTGGLETQYF
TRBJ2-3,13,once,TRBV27,CASSLFPADTQYF
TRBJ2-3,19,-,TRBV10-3,CAISESLLAGAYRTDTQYF